Listed below are T cell receptor beta chains from one sample, sequenced in a study of technical replicates of blood from several donors. Repertoires were generated with immunoSEQ multiplex PCR, while TCRdb's copy carries only in-frame clones and drops some. The sample yields 13,000 to 15,000 clones, 80% seen once. The material sequenced was PBMCs. These TCRs come from a human donor in good health. The CDR3 runs from the conserved cysteine through the conserved F or W. A D gene is named only where the DNA matches it firmly. Expanded clones are given a class, and other clones once, few, many or no size at all.

j_gene,d_gene,v_gene,abundance,CDR3nt,CDR3aa
TRBJ2-1,.,TRBV27,.,TGTGCCAGCAGTTTGTCAGACAATGAGCAGTTCTTC,CASSLSDNEQFF
TRBJ2-3,TRBD2,TRBV4-2,.,TGTGCCAGCAGTCATTTTAGCGGGAGGGACACAGATACGCAGTATTTT,CASSHFSGRDTDTQYF
TRBJ2-7,.,TRBV7-9,once,TGTGCCAGCAGCTTCCCCAGCTCCTACGAGCAGTACTTC,CASSFPSSYEQYF
TRBJ1-5,TRBD1,TRBV5-1,few,TGCGCCAGCAGCCCGACAGGGGACAGCAATCAGCCCCAGCATTTT,CASSPTGDSNQPQHF
TRBJ2-1,TRBD2,TRBV30,.,TGTGCCTGGAGTGTACTAGTTAATCCTAGCGGGAGAATGGGAGGGACCTACAATGAGCAGTTCTTC,CAWSVLVNPSGRMGGTYNEQFF
TRBJ2-5,TRBD2,TRBV2,.,TGTGCCAGCAGTGATCGGGGGGGCCAAGAGACCCAGTACTTC,CASSDRGGQETQYF
TRBJ1-5,.,TRBV7-9,.,TGTGCCAGCAGCACCCGGGGGGCAATTCAGCCCCAGCATTTT,CASSTRGAIQPQHF
TRBJ1-1,TRBD1,TRBV30,few,TGTGCCTGGAGTGTAGGGACAGGGGGCACTGAAGCTTTCTTT,CAWSVGTGGTEAFF
TRBJ1-1,TRBD1,TRBV5-1,.,TGCGCCAGCAGCTCAGGACAGGGTCAAAAGGGCACTGAAGCTTTCTTT,CASSSGQGQKGTEAFF
TRBJ2-3,TRBD2,TRBV11-2,.,TGTGCCAGCAGCTTAGTAGCGGGAGGGGTAGATACGCAGTATTTT,CASSLVAGGVDTQYF
TRBJ1-1,TRBD1,TRBV10-3,.,TGTGCCATCAGTGATGTCGACAGGGGCGGCAGTGAAGCTTTCTTT,CAISDVDRGGSEAFF
TRBJ2-7,.,TRBV7-8,.,TGTGCCAGCAGCTTAGGGGCAGGCCCACAGGTCGAGCAGTACTTC,CASSLGAGPQVEQYF
TRBJ2-7,.,TRBV7-9,.,TGTGCCAGCACCCCCTCGGGTTCCTACGAGCAGTACTTC,CASTPSGSYEQYF
TRBJ2-6,.,TRBV30,.,TGTGCCTGGAGGGTGGGGCGGGGGCCTCACTCTGGGGCCAACGTCCTGACTTTC,CAWRVGRGPHSGANVLTF
TRBJ2-3,TRBD2,TRBV5-1,.,TGCGCCAGCAGCTTGGCCGGGACTAGCGGGGATACGCAGTATTTT,CASSLAGTSGDTQYF
TRBJ2-1,TRBD2,TRBV7-9,.,TGTGCCAGCAGCTTAGTGCGGGAGAGCTCCTACAATGAGCAGTTCTTC,CASSLVRESSYNEQFF
TRBJ1-1,.,TRBV27,.,TGTGCCAGCAGACCCCTGGGCCTTGAGAACACTGAAGCTTTCTTT,CASRPLGLENTEAFF
TRBJ1-1,TRBD1,TRBV5-6,.,TGTGCCAGCAGCACCCCCGGGACAGGGGGGCACACTGAAGCTTTCTTT,CASSTPGTGGHTEAFF
TRBJ1-2,.,TRBV28,.,TGTGCCAGCAGTACCAGGCCCTCTGGCTACACCTTC,CASSTRPSGYTF
TRBJ2-5,TRBD2,TRBV10-3,.,TGTGCCATCAGTGGGCAGGGACTAGGAGAGACCCAGTACTTC,CAISGQGLGETQYF
TRBJ2-7,TRBD1,TRBV9,.,TGTGCCAGCAGCCGCAGACAGGGAGACGAGCAGTACTTC,CASSRRQGDEQYF
TRBJ2-7,.,TRBV6-5,.,TGTGCCAGCAGTTACTCCGACAGATACGAGCAGTACTTC,CASSYSDRYEQYF
TRBJ2-3,.,TRBV10-1,.,TGCGCCAACAGGGGACTCCCGGGAGATACGCAGTATTTT,CANRGLPGDTQYF
TRBJ1-5,.,TRBV6-5,.,TGTGCCAGCAGTTACGATCGGAATCAGCCCCAGCATTTT,CASSYDRNQPQHF
TRBJ1-2,TRBD1,TRBV5-1,.,TGCGCCAGCGGGCCGGGACAGGGAGCTAACTATGGCTACACCTTC,CASGPGQGANYGYTF
TRBJ2-1,TRBD2,TRBV5-1,.,TGCGCCAGCAGCTTGGTCGGCGGGAGCGTTCTCGATGAGCAGTTCTTC,CASSLVGGSVLDEQFF
TRBJ2-7,.,TRBV10-3,.,TGTGCCATCAGTGAGTCGAGGACTCCGTACGAGCAGTACTTC,CAISESRTPYEQYF
TRBJ2-1,TRBD2,TRBV10-3,.,TGTGCCATCAGGCCGGGACTAGCGATACCGGAGCAGTTCTTC,CAIRPGLAIPEQFF
TRBJ2-5,TRBD2,TRBV5-4,.,TGTGCCAGCAGCCAACTGGGGACTAGCGAAGAGACCCAGTACTTC,CASSQLGTSEETQYF
TRBJ2-1,.,TRBV7-9,.,TGTGCCAGCGGCGGGCGAAACAATGAGCAGTTCTTC,CASGGRNNEQFF
TRBJ2-4,TRBD1,TRBV18,.,TGTGCCAGCTCACTAGGACAGGGGGCGCAATCGAGGGGAAACATTCAGTACTTC,CASSLGQGAQSRGNIQYF
TRBJ1-2,TRBD1,TRBV4-2,.,TGTGCCAGCAGCCTCGGACAGGGAGGCAACTATGGCTACACCTTC,CASSLGQGGNYGYTF
TRBJ2-7,TRBD1,TRBV30,.,TGTGCCTGGAGTGGTAAGGACAGGGGTGACCACGAGCAGTACTTC,CAWSGKDRGDHEQYF
TRBJ2-1,TRBD2,TRBV10-1,.,TGCGCCAGCAGCCGAAGCGGGGGGAATGAGCAGTTCTTC,CASSRSGGNEQFF
TRBJ2-2,.,TRBV2,.,TGTGCCAGCAGTCAAACCGGGAACACCGGGGAGCTGTTTTTT,CASSQTGNTGELFF
TRBJ2-4,TRBD1,TRBV7-2,.,TGTGCCAGCAGCTTACGCCGGACAGGCTATGAAAACATTCAGTACTTC,CASSLRRTGYENIQYF
TRBJ2-1,TRBD2,TRBV7-9,.,TGTGCCAGCAGCTCTAGGGCTAGCGGGTTACCCTCCTACAATGAGCAGTTCTTC,CASSSRASGLPSYNEQFF
TRBJ2-5,.,TRBV10-1,.,TGCGCCAGCAGTGACCGGGACACCCAAGAGACCCAGTACTTC,CASSDRDTQETQYF
TRBJ2-7,TRBD2,TRBV19,.,TGTGCCAGTAGTACATCGGGGGGCTCCTACGAGCAGTACTTC,CASSTSGGSYEQYF
TRBJ1-4,.,TRBV27,few,TGTGCCAGCAGTTTAGCGGGCGCTAGTGAAAAACTGTTTTTT,CASSLAGASEKLFF
TRBJ1-2,.,TRBV28,.,TGTGCCATCCGCCAAATGGGAGGGAACTATGGCTACACCTTC,CAIRQMGGNYGYTF